One T cell receptor (beta chain) is described in this entry. Antigen unknown. The sample is drawn from a study of T cell repertoires in cytomegalovirus infection. Study information: Public TCR beta signatures were indicative of both CMV infection and a matching HLA type.

A single record per CDR3 protein comes from TCRdb applying MiXCR to the reads. The repertoire holds around 530,000 distinct CDR3 sequences, with 26% as singletons. The CDR3 covers 18 residues. Per germline, CDR1 LNHNV and CDR2 YYDKDF (reference sequence). V shed 1 base and J shed 2 bases, with 20 bases lying between them. Study results and limitations: Cumulated frequencies of public TCR beta families served to identify carriers of CMV plus the relevant HLA. There were HLA-C-restricted CMV-specific TCR beta clonotypes dominating the ex vivo response.

The source material was PBMCs. The sequence was collected from a human donor in good health (CMV status not recorded). Some clones in this sample may be carry-over from other donors' samples. V is TRBV15 and J is TRBJ2-5, with D perhaps TRBD1 (6 bases). For the CDR3, the DNA is TGTGCCACCAGCAGAGGATTGTCCTTGGACAGTACGCAAGAGACCCAGTACTTC. Translating gives CATSRGLSLDSTQETQYF. The full variable domain, its missing parts supplied by reference TRBV15 and TRBJ2-5, is DAMVIQNPRYQVTQFGKPVTLSCSQTLNHNVMYWYQQKSSQAPKLLFHYYDKDFNNEADTPDNFQSRRPNTSFCFLDIRSPGLGDTAMYLCATSRGLSLDSTQETQYFGPGTRLLVL.